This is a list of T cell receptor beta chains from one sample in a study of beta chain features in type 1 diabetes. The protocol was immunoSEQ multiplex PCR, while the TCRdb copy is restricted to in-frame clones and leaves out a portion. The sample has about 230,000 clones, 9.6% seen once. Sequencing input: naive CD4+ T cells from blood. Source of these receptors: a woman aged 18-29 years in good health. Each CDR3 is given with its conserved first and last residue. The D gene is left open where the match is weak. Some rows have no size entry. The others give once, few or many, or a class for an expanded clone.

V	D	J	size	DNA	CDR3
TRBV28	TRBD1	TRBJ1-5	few	TGTGCCAGCAGGACCCGGGACAGGATAAGCAATCAGCCCCAGCATTTT	CASRTRDRISNQPQHF
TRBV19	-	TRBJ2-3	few	TGTGCCAGTACGGATGGCGGCCTCACAGATACGCAGTATTTT	CASTDGGLTDTQYF
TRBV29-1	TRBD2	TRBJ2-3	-	TGCAGCGTTGAAGACTCCTACCATTCAGCGGGGATCCCCACAGATACGCAGTATTTT	CSVEDSYHSAGIPTDTQYF
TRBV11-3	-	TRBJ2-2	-	TGTGCCAGCAGCCCATCCTGGGGCAGAGCTTCCGGGGAGCTGTTTTTT	CASSPSWGRASGELFF
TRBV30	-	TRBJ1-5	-	TGTGCCTGGACTCCGGGGAGCAATCAGCCCCAGCATTTT	CAWTPGSNQPQHF
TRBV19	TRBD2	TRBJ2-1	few	TGTGCCAGTAGTATCCTAGCGGGAGTAGAGCAGTTCTTC	CASSILAGVEQFF
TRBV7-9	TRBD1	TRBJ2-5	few	TGTGCCAGCAGCTTAAAGGGACAGGCGTACTTC	CASSLKGQAYF
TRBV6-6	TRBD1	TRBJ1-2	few	TGTGCCAGCAGTTACGATCCGGGACAGGGCTACTATGGCTACACCTTC	CASSYDPGQGYYGYTF
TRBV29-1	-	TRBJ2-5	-	TGCAGCGTAGGAGGGACAGCTGATCAAGAGACCCAGTACTTC	CSVGGTADQETQYF
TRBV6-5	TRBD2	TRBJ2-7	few	TGTGCCAGCAGTCCGGCGGGGGTCAGGTTCGGGCAGTACTTC	CASSPAGVRFGQYF
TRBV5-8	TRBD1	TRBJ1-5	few	TGTGCCAGCATCCGTGTGTTCGGGACAGGGGTGGTGAGCAATCAGCCCCAGCATTTT	CASIRVFGTGVVSNQPQHF
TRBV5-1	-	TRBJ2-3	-	TGCGCCAGCAGCTTGGGCCCCACCCGGACGCAGTATTTT	CASSLGPTRTQYF
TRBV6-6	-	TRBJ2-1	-	TGTGCCAGCAGTTACTCGGGCCGGGGGAATGAGCAGTTCTTC	CASSYSGRGNEQFF
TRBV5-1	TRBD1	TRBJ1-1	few	TGCGCCAGCAGCAGGGACAGGGCGACTGAAGCTTTCTTT	CASSRDRATEAFF
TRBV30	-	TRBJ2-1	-	TGTGCCTGGAGTGCCACTCCTGAGGTTAATGAGCAGTTCTTC	CAWSATPEVNEQFF
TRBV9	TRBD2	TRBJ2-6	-	TGTGCCAGCAGCCTTAGCGGGAGGGCGGCAGGGGCCAACGTCCTGACTTTC	CASSLSGRAAGANVLTF
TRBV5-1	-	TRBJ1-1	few	TGCGCCAGCAGTGACCTTGGGGGGGGTAGCACTGAAGCTTTCTTT	CASSDLGGGSTEAFF
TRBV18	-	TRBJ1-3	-	TGTGCCAGCTCACCATATTATACGGACGCGGACAGCTCTGGAAACACCATATATTTT	CASSPYYTDADSSGNTIYF
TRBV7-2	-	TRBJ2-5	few	TGTGCCAGCAGCTTAGAGTCGGCGCGGGCGCAAGAGACCCAGTACTTC	CASSLESARAQETQYF
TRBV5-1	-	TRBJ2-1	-	TGCGCCAGCAGCTTGGATCCGACAAGCCATGAGCAGTTCTTC	CASSLDPTSHEQFF
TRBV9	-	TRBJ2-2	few	TGTGCCAGCAGCCTGACAGACACCTACACCGGGGAGCTGTTTTTT	CASSLTDTYTGELFF
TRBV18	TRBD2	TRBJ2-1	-	TGTGCCAGCTCCCTTCAAGCGGGACCCTACAATGAGCAGTTCTTC	CASSLQAGPYNEQFF
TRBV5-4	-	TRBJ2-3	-	TGTGCCAGCAGCTTGGAATTGTCCAGGGCGCAGTATTTT	CASSLELSRAQYF
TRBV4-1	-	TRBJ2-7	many	TGCGCCAGCAGCCAAGGCAGGGTAGGTTACGAGCAGTACTTC	CASSQGRVGYEQYF
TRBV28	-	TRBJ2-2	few	TGTGCCAGCCTTTCTTACGACAGGAACACCGGGGAGCTGTTTTTT	CASLSYDRNTGELFF
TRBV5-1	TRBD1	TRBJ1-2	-	TGCGCCAGCAGCGACCAGGACAGGGGTAACTATGGCTACACCTTC	CASSDQDRGNYGYTF
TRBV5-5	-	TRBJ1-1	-	TGTGCCAGCAGCTCACGGGGTTCCCGAGGCACTGAAGCTTTCTTT	CASSSRGSRGTEAFF
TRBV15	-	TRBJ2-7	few	TGTGCCACCAGCAGGGCCGGTGCAGGGCCTGGGGAGCAGTACTTC	CATSRAGAGPGEQYF
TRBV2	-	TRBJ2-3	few	TGTGCCAGCAGTTTAGAAGTCGCAGATACGCAGTATTTT	CASSLEVADTQYF
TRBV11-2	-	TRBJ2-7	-	TGTGCCAGCAGCTTAGCCCCCCCCGGGGGGCGCTCCTACGAGCAGTACTTC	CASSLAPPGGRSYEQYF
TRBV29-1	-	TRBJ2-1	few	TGCGGTTATGAGCCTGGCGGCGATGAGCAGTTCTTC	CGYEPGGDEQFF
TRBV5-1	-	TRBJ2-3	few	TGCGCCAGCAGCTCCTACTTCACAGATACGCAGTATTTT	CASSSYFTDTQYF
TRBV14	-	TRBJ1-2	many	TGTGCCAGCAGCCAAGTCCGCGTCCATGGCTACACCTTC	CASSQVRVHGYTF
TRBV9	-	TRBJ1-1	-	TGTGCCAGCAGCGTAGGGGGGGGCGGACTGGTCGCTTTCTTT	CASSVGGGGLVAFF
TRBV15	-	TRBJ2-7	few	TGTGCCACCAGCAGAGAAAGGGGCCGGTCCTACGAGCAGTACTTC	CATSRERGRSYEQYF
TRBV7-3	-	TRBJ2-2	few	TGTGCCAGCAGCCGCGATACGAACACCGGGGAGCTGTTTTTT	CASSRDTNTGELFF
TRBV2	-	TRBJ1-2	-	TGTGCCAGCAGACCCGGACAGCGGCCGGCGAGCTATGGCTACACCTTC	CASRPGQRPASYGYTF